A single sample is the source of the 2 T cell receptor beta chains below, sequenced in a study of blood T cells in healthy people across ages. Combining a sample-barcoded 5' primer with a J-beta primer mix, a second PCR ran for roughly 7 to 11 cycles. In TCRdb, the 5' RACE reads were re-called with MiXCR into one record per CDR3 protein. The sample has 1.5 million to 2 million distinct CDR3 sequences, 30% to 40% seen once. Sequenced input: blood. The receptors were sampled from a human donor in good health.

V is TRBV4-2 and J is TRBJ2-5, with D possibly being TRBD1 or TRBD2 (6 bases each). V was pared by 2 bases and J by 5 bases, with 15 bases between. The CDR3 covers 15 residues. The germline V gene has CDR1 LGHNA and CDR2 YNFKEQ. The CDR3 loop reads CASSQQGHREETQYF. CDR3 DNA: TGTGCCAGCAGCCAACAGGGACACCGGGAGGAGACCCAGTACTTC.

This clonotype showed up just a few times. The chain carries TRBV5-4 and TRBJ2-6, with D possibly being TRBD2 (6 bases). The V gene lost 1 base and the J gene lost 12 bases, with 23 bases spanning the gap. This CDR3 spans 17 amino acids. The germline CDR1 and CDR2 sequences are SGHNT and YYREEE (reference sequence). CDR3 residues: CASSLIGGNLGSTVLTF. CDR3 sequence (DNA): TGTGCCAGCAGCTTGATTGGGGGGAATTTAGGGTCCACCGTCCTGACTTTC.